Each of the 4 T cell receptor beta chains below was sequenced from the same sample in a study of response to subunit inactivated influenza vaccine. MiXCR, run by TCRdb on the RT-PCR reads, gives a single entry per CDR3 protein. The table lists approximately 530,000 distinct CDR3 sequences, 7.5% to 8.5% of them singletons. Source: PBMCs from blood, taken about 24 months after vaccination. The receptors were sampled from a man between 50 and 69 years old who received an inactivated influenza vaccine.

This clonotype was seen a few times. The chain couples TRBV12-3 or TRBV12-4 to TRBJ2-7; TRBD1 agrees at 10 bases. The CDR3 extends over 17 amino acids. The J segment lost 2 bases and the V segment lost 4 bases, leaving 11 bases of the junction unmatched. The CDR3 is CASSSLPGGQGAYEQYF. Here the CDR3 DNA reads TGTGCCAGCAGTTCTCTCCCGGGTGGACAGGGGGCCTACGAGCAGTACTTC.

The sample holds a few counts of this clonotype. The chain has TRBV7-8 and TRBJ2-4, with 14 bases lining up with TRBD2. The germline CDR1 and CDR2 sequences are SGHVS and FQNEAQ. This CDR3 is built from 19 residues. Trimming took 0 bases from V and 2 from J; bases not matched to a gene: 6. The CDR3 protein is CASSLATSGGAWSKNIQYF. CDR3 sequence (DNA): TGTGCCAGCAGCTTAGCGACTAGCGGGGGGGCCTGGTCCAAAAACATTCAGTACTTC.

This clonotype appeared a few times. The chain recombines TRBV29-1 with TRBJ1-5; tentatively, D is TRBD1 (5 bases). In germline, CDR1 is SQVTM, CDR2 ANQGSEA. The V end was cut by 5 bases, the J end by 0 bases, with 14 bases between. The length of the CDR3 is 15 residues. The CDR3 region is CSVSLGGNSNQPQHF. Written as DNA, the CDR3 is TGCAGCGTTTCCCTGGGGGGAAATAGCAATCAGCCCCAGCATTTT.

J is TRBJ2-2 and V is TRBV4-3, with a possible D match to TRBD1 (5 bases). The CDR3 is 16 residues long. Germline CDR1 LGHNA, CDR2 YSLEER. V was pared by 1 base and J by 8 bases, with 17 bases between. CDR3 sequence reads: CASSQGTGVSTGELFF. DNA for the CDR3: TGCGCCAGCAGCCAAGGCACAGGCGTCTCCACAGGGGAGCTGTTTTTT.